This T cell receptor beta chain was identified during a study of beta chain features in type 1 diabetes. This clone was counted between two and nine times. The antigen is unknown. Reverse transcription of all isolated RNA meant that expressed TCRB transcripts were sequenced. Sequencing used immunoSEQ multiplex PCR; TCRdb keeps in-frame clones, though not all of them. The sample lists some 300,000 clones, 8% occurring once. Overall study results and limits: Researchers reported that naive, central memory and Treg TCRB repertoires appeared more similar in patients than in healthy donors. Shorter templates might be favored by PCR, equally in patients and controls. Patients with type 1 diabetes showed fewer VDJ junction insertions and more deletions.

Post-sort purity exceeded 95% for all sorted populations. From germline, CDR1 is MDHEN and CDR2 SYDVKM. This CDR3 contains 17 residues. V trimming: 5 bases; J trimming: 3 bases; junction bases outside the gene matches: 13. The chain uses TRBV28 and TRBJ1-3; TRBD1 agrees at 7 bases. This receptor was taken from a woman aged 18-29 years in good health. The sequencing input was central memory CD4+ T cells from blood. The chain's CDR3 is CASSNPPGQRNGNTIYF. In DNA, the CDR3 is TGTGCCAGCAGTAATCCCCCGGGACAGCGAAATGGAAACACCATATATTTT.